The 28 T cell receptor beta chains reported below all come from one sample, sequenced in a study of blood T cell repertoires in COVID-19. The table came from immunoSEQ multiplex PCR; TCRdb's copy has only in-frame clones and leaves some out. The data contain 150,000 to 200,000 clones, about four fifths of them seen just once; the ten biggest clones take up more than 10%. Sequenced input: PBMCs or T cells enriched from blood (not recorded which). The receptors come from a man aged 45-65 years who had recovered from COVID-19.

This clone was seen just once. This chain links TRBV20-1 with TRBJ2-3; D gene ambiguous. In germline, CDR1 is DFQATT, CDR2 SNEGSKA (reference sequence). The V end was cut by 3 bases, the J end by 0 bases, with 10 bases between. The CDR3 extends over 14 amino acids. The CDR3 reads CSASPGFSTDTQYF. The CDR3 coding sequence is TGCAGTGCTAGTCCCGGGTTTAGCACAGATACGCAGTATTTT.

J is TRBJ2-5 and V is TRBV29-1; D unresolved. Germline V CDR1 and CDR2: SQVTM, ANQGSEA. CDR3 length: 13 residues. The V and J ends lost 5 bases and 2 bases respectively, with 12 bases between them. CDR3 in amino acids: CSVLSPRQETQYF. As DNA, the CDR3 is TGCAGCGTTCTATCGCCGAGACAAGAGACCCAGTACTTC. The variable domain in full, completed from reference TRBV29-1 and TRBJ2-5, reads SAVISQKPSRDICQRGTSLTIQCQVDSQVTMMFWYRQQPGQSLTLIATANQGSEATYESGFVIDKFPISRPNLTFSTLTVSNMSPEDSSIYLCSVLSPRQETQYFGPGTRLLVL.

The chain links TRBV7-9 to TRBJ2-3, with 7 bases matching TRBD1. CDR1 is SEHNR, CDR2 FQNEAQ, per germline (reference sequence). The J segment lost 3 bases and the V segment lost 5 bases, leaving 8 bases of the junction unmatched. This CDR3 has 15 amino acids. CDR3 protein: CASSTRQGRTDTQYF. CDR3 sequence (DNA): TGTGCCAGCAGCACCCGACAGGGAAGGACAGATACGCAGTATTTT.

The chain combines TRBV6-1 with TRBJ2-5; the D is unclear. The CDR3 consists of 13 residues. Germline CDR1 and CDR2: MNHNS and SASEGT. The V and J ends lost 2 bases and 5 bases respectively, with 9 bases between them. The CDR3 here is CASSESLPETQYF. The CDR3 DNA is TGTGCCAGCAGTGAATCCCTCCCGGAGACCCAGTACTTC.

This chain links TRBV28 with TRBJ2-7; 8 bases agree with TRBD1. Trimming took 6 bases from V and 0 from J; bases not matched to a gene: 16. The CDR3 is made up of 18 amino acids. Germline CDR1 MDHEN, CDR2 SYDVKM. CDR3 sequence reads: CASSDSWTGLLSSYEQYF. CDR3 DNA: TGTGCCAGCAGCGATTCCTGGACAGGGCTTTTGAGCTCCTACGAGCAGTACTTC.

This sequence joins TRBV27 and TRBJ1-5, with D uncertain. Germline assignment: CDR1 MNHEY and CDR2 SMNVEV (reference sequence). Trimming stripped 8 bases from V and 4 bases from J, with 12 bases between. CDR3 length: 13 amino acids. The CDR3 nucleotides are TGTGCCAGCCATGCAGGATCTAATCAGCCCCAGCATTTT. Translated, it gives CASHAGSNQPQHF.

J is TRBJ1-5 and V is TRBV5-6, with D maybe TRBD1 (5 bases). CDR3 length equals 14 residues. Germline-derived CDR1 and CDR2 are SGHDT and YYEEEE. Trimming stripped 4 bases from V and 3 bases from J, with 11 bases between. CDR3 DNA sequence: TGTGCCAGCAGCCGCACAGGTTCCAATCAGCCCCAGCATTTT. Amino acid sequence: CASSRTGSNQPQHF. The whole variable domain, remainder taken from reference TRBV5-6 and TRBJ1-5, is DAGVTQSPTHLIKTRGQQVTLRCSPKSGHDTVSWYQQALGQGPQFIFQYYEEEERQRGNFPDRFSGHQFPNYSSELNVNALLLGDSALYLCASSRTGSNQPQHFGDGTRLSIL.

The chain uses TRBV11-2 and TRBJ1-4, with D tentatively TRBD1 (5 bases). V lost 1 base, J lost 3 bases, and 12 bases lay in between. The CDR3 covers 16 residues. CDR1 is SGHAT and CDR2 is FQNNGV in the germline V gene. The CDR3 coding sequence is TGTGCCAGCAGCTTAGCATGGGGGGTCGCTAATGAAAAACTGTTTTTT. This translates into CASSLAWGVANEKLFF.

The count of this clone is one. V is TRBV19 and J is TRBJ1-2; D not certain. Germline V CDR1 and CDR2: LNHDA, SQIVND (reference sequence). V gave up 4 bases and J gave up 0 bases, with 12 bases separating them. CDR3 length: 15 residues. The CDR3 is CASSTGAPTNYGYTF. As DNA, the CDR3 is TGTGCCAGTAGTACCGGAGCACCAACTAACTATGGCTACACCTTC.

J is TRBJ1-2 and V is TRBV19; D unresolved. Germline V gene lookup returns CDR1 LNHDA and CDR2 SQIVND (reference sequence). This CDR3 is 12 amino acids long. Trimming removed 4 bases from V and 1 base from J, with 4 bases in between. CDR3 in DNA: TGTGCCAGTAGTAGCGGTAACTATGGCTACACCTTC. Encoded protein: CASSSGNYGYTF.

This chain connects TRBV6-6 to TRBJ1-4; D uncertain. CDR1 and CDR2 (germline): MNHNY, SVGAGI (reference sequence). With 7 bases removed from V and 5 bases from J, the gap between germline ends came to 14 bases. This CDR3 region has 14 residues. The CDR3 bases are TGTGCCAGCAATATACAGCCCCAGAATGAAAAACTGTTTTTT. Residues: CASNIQPQNEKLFF.

The J gene is TRBJ1-1, the V gene TRBV3-1 (or the pseudogene TRBV3-2); D is ambiguous. Germline loops: CDR1 LGHDT, CDR2 YNNKEL (reference sequence). This CDR3 region has 14 residues. V was clipped by 5 bases and J by 4 bases, with 14 bases between them. CDR3 nucleotide sequence: TGTGCCAGCAGCGAGCAAACTGCGTTCACTGAAGCTTTCTTT. It encodes CASSEQTAFTEAFF.

The chain combines TRBV6-5 with TRBJ2-1; 7 bases agree with TRBD2. CDR1 MNHEY and CDR2 SVGAGI come from the germline V gene. There are 13 residues in the CDR3. The junction had 4 bases not matched to a gene; V was cut back by 1 base and J by 10 bases. Here the CDR3 reads CASSYFTGGEQFF. CDR3 DNA: TGTGCCAGCAGTTACTTTACGGGGGGAGAGCAGTTCTTC.

This chain joins TRBV4-3 and TRBJ1-2; D not resolved. The V end lost 2 bases, the J end lost 7 bases, and 8 bases lay between the germline ends. Germline lookup yields CDR1 LGHNA and CDR2 YSLEER. The CDR3 sequence is 12 residues long. The CDR3 DNA sequence: TGCGCCAGCAGCCAACCCGGTGGTGGCTACACCTTC. Translated, it gives CASSQPGGGYTF.

This chain joins TRBV29-1 and TRBJ1-1; TRBD1 is a possible D gene (6 bases). Germline V gives CDR1 SQVTM, CDR2 ANQGSEA. The length of the CDR3 is 15 residues. Trimming removed 3 bases at V and 0 bases at J, with 14 bases between. The CDR3 loop reads CSVDGGAVVNTEAFF. The CDR3 DNA reads as TGCAGCGTTGATGGGGGGGCCGTTGTGAACACTGAAGCTTTCTTT.

The genes are TRBV19 and TRBJ1-5, with TRBD1 matching 7 bases. The CDR3 has 17 amino acids. After removal of 4 bases from V and 2 bases from J, the junction contained 11 bases not matched to a gene. Germline loops: CDR1 LNHDA, CDR2 SQIVND (reference sequence). The CDR3 DNA reads TGTGCCAGTAGTAGGGACAGTTTGAACCTACGCAATCAGCCCCAGCATTTT. Protein sequence: CASSRDSLNLRNQPQHF.

The rearrangement joins TRBV10-3 to TRBJ1-1, with a tentative D call TRBD1 (5 bases). The CDR3 runs to 13 residues. The germline V gene has CDR1 ENHRY and CDR2 SYGVKD. The V gene lost 4 bases and the J gene lost 2 bases, with 8 bases spanning the gap. This CDR3 reads CAISVQANTEAFF. The CDR3 DNA reads as TGTGCCATCAGTGTACAGGCCAACACTGAAGCTTTCTTT.

The gene calls are TRBV6-5 and TRBJ2-3; TRBD2 aligns across 13 bases. The ends lost 6 bases at V and 8 bases at J; junction bases unmatched: 5. Germline V lookup: CDR1 MNHEY, CDR2 SVGAGI. The CDR3 has 14 amino acids. This chain's CDR3 is CASRTSGGAFTQYF. CDR3 coding DNA: TGTGCCAGCAGAACTAGCGGGGGGGCCTTTACGCAGTATTTT.

On this clone itself: Within the sample, other DNA sequences also encode this same CDR3. This rearrangement joins TRBV5-5 to TRBJ2-4; D is undetermined. The CDR3 has 14 amino acids. Trimming removed 0 bases from V and 1 base from J, with 5 bases in between. Germline assignment: CDR1 SGHKS and CDR2 YYEKEE (reference sequence). The CDR3 here is CASSLGAAKNIQYF. CDR3 sequence (DNA): TGTGCCAGCAGCTTGGGAGCCGCCAAAAACATTCAGTACTTC. Drawing the rest from reference TRBV5-5 and TRBJ2-4, the complete variable domain is DAGVTQSPTHLIKTRGQQVTLRCSPISGHKSVSWYQQVLGQGPQFIFQYYEKEERGRGNFPDRFSARQFPNYSSELNVNALLLGDSALYLCASSLGAAKNIQYFGAGTRLSVL.

The chain couples TRBV18 to TRBJ1-1, with D possibly matching TRBD1 (6 bases). This CDR3 has 14 residues. V shed 2 bases and J shed 8 bases, with 15 bases lying between them. Germline CDR1 reads KGHSH; CDR2 reads LQKENI. This chain's CDR3 is CASSPNWGQPEAFF. CDR3 nucleotides: TGTGCCAGCTCACCAAATTGGGGGCAGCCCGAAGCTTTCTTT.

The genes are TRBV15 and TRBJ2-7, with TRBD2 matching 11 bases. The CDR3 is made up of 18 amino acids. Trimming at V came to 1 base and at J to 5 bases, leaving 13 bases not matched to a gene. The germline gives CDR1 LNHNV, CDR2 YYDKDF (reference sequence). CDR3 region: CATSRGLTSGVTEDEQYF. The CDR3 coding sequence is TGTGCCACCAGCAGAGGTCTGACTAGCGGGGTAACGGAAGACGAGCAGTACTTC.

The V gene is TRBV5-6, the J gene TRBJ2-5; perhaps TRBD1 as D (6 bases). V was shortened by 4 bases and J by 2 bases, with 15 bases between the two germline ends. Germline V gene data show CDR1 as SGHDT and CDR2 as YYEEEE. The CDR3 covers 15 residues. In nucleotides, the CDR3 is TGTGCCAGCAGCGTCCCGGACAGCTATCAAGAGACCCAGTACTTC. Amino acids: CASSVPDSYQETQYF. Filled out from reference TRBV5-6 and TRBJ2-5, the complete variable domain reads DAGVTQSPTHLIKTRGQQVTLRCSPKSGHDTVSWYQQALGQGPQFIFQYYEEEERQRGNFPDRFSGHQFPNYSSELNVNALLLGDSALYLCASSVPDSYQETQYFGPGTRLLVL.

This clone was seen a single time. The rearrangement uses TRBV5-5 and TRBJ2-7, with no clear D. The CDR3 is made up of 12 amino acids. Germline CDR1 reads SGHKS; CDR2 reads YYEKEE (reference sequence). Trimming removed 2 bases at V and 6 bases at J, with 9 bases between. The CDR3 nucleotides read TGTGCCAGCAGCTTCTCGGCAGGCGAGCAGTACTTC. It codes for CASSFSAGEQYF. Full variable domain (missing parts from reference TRBV5-5 and TRBJ2-7): DAGVTQSPTHLIKTRGQQVTLRCSPISGHKSVSWYQQVLGQGPQFIFQYYEKEERGRGNFPDRFSARQFPNYSSELNVNALLLGDSALYLCASSFSAGEQYFGPGTRLTVT.

This clone was counted once. The V call is TRBV4-2, the J call TRBJ1-2; 7 bases line up with TRBD1. The CDR3 spans 14 residues. Germline lookup yields CDR1 LGHNA and CDR2 YNFKEQ. Trimming at V came to 4 bases and at J to 2 bases, leaving 4 bases not matched to a gene. The CDR3 region has the DNA TGTGCCAGCAGCCCCTCGGACAGGAACTATGGCTACACCTTC. It encodes CASSPSDRNYGYTF.

The chain joins TRBV5-5 to TRBJ2-1, with 10 bases identical to TRBD1. This CDR3 has 14 amino acids. V shed 4 bases, J shed 9 bases, and the junction held 7 bases outside the gene matches. CDR1 and CDR2 from the germline V gene are SGHKS and YYEKEE (reference sequence). As DNA, the CDR3 is TGTGCCAGCAGCGTGGGACAGGGGTGGGTTGAGCAGTTCTTC. Amino acids: CASSVGQGWVEQFF.

This clone appeared once. V and J are TRBV6-5 and TRBJ1-1, with 7 bases fitting TRBD1. Trimming removed 7 bases from V and 5 bases from J; junction bases left unmatched: 10. The CDR3 length is 14 residues. Germline values: CDR1 MNHEY, CDR2 SVGAGI. CDR3 sequence: CASTPTTGFTEAFF. As DNA, the CDR3 is TGTGCCAGCACCCCAACGACAGGGTTTACTGAAGCTTTCTTT.

This clone has more than one count but fewer than ten. The genes are TRBV4-3 and TRBJ2-2, with 12 bases aligning to TRBD2. The CDR3 totals 19 residues. V lost 0 bases, J lost 6 bases, and 11 bases stayed unmatched. Germline lookup yields CDR1 LGHNA and CDR2 YSLEER. The chain's CDR3 is CASSQDLPSGGARAGELFF. The CDR3 DNA reads TGCGCCAGCAGCCAAGATCTCCCTAGCGGGGGGGCCCGGGCCGGGGAGCTGTTTTTT.

The rearrangement joins TRBV7-2 to TRBJ2-1; tentatively, D is TRBD2 (7 bases). Trimming stripped 0 bases from V and 6 bases from J, with 12 bases between. This CDR3 is 15 amino acids long. In germline, CDR1 is SGHTA, CDR2 FQGNSA. The CDR3 nucleotides read TGTGCCAGCAGCTTAGCGGCGGGGGCCTCCAATGAGCAGTTCTTC. Its translation: CASSLAAGASNEQFF. Drawing the rest from reference TRBV7-2 and TRBJ2-1, the complete variable domain is GAGVSQSPSNKVTEKGKDVELRCDPISGHTALYWYRQSLGQGLEFLIYFQGNSAPDKSGLPSDRFSAERTGGSVSTLTIQRTQQEDSAVYLCASSLAAGASNEQFFGPGTRLTVL.